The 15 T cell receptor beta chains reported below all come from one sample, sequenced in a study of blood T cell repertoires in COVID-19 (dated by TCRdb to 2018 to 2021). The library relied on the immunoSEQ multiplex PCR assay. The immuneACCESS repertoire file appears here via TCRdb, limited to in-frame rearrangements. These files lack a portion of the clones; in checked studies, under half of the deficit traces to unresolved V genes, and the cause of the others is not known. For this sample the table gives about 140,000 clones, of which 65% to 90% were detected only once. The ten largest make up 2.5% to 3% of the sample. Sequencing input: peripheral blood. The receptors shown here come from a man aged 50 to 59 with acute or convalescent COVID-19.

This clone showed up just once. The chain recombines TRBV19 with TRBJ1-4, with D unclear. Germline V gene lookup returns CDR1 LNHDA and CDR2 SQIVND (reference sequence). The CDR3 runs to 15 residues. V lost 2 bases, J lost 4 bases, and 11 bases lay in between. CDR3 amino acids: CASSIQTRYNEKLFF. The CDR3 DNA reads TGTGCCAGTAGTATACAGACAAGATATAATGAAAAACTGTTTTTT.

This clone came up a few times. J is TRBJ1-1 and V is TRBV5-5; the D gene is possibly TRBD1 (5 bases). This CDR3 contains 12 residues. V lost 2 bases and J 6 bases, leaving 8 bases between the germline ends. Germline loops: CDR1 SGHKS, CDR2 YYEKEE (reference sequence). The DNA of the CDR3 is TGTGCCAGCAGCTTCTTAGGGGCTGAAGCTTTCTTT. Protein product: CASSFLGAEAFF. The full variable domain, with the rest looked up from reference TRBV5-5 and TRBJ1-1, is DAGVTQSPTHLIKTRGQQVTLRCSPISGHKSVSWYQQVLGQGPQFIFQYYEKEERGRGNFPDRFSARQFPNYSSELNVNALLLGDSALYLCASSFLGAEAFFGQGTRLTVV.

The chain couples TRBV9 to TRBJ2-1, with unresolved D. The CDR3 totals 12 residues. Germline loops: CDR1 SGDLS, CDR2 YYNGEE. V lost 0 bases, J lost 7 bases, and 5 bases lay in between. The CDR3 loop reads CASSVEENEQFF. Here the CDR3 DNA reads TGTGCCAGCAGCGTAGAGGAGAATGAGCAGTTCTTC.

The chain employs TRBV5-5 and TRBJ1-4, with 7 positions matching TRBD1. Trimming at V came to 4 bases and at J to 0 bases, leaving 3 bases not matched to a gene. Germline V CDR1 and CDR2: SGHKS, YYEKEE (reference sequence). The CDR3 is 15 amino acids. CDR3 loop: CASSPGTATNEKLFF. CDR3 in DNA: TGTGCCAGCAGCCCCGGGACAGCAACTAATGAAAAACTGTTTTTT.

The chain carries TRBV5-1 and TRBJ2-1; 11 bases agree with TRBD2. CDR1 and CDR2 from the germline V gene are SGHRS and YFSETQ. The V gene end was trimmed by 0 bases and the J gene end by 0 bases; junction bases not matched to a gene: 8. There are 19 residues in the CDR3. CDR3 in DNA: TGCGCCAGCAGCTTGGCCCTACTAGCGGGAGACCCCTCCTACAATGAGCAGTTCTTC. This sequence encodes CASSLALLAGDPSYNEQFF.

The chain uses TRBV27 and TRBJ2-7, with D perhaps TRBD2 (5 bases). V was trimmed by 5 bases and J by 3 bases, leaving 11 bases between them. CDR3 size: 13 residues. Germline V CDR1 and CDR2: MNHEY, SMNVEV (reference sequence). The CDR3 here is CASSPRVHYEQYF. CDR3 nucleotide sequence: TGTGCCAGCAGTCCGAGGGTACACTACGAGCAGTACTTC.

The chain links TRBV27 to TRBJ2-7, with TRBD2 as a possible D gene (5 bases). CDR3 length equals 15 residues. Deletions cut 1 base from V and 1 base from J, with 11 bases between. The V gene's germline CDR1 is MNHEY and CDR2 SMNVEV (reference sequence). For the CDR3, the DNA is TGTGCCAGCAGTTTATTTCTAGCTACTTCCTACGAGCAGTACTTC. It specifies CASSLFLATSYEQYF.

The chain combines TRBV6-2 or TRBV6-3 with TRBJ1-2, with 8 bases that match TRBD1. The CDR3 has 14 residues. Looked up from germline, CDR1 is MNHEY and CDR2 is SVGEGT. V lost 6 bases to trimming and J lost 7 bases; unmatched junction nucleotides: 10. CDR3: CASSSPGQGPGYTF. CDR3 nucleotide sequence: TGTGCCAGCAGCAGCCCAGGACAGGGCCCTGGCTACACCTTC.

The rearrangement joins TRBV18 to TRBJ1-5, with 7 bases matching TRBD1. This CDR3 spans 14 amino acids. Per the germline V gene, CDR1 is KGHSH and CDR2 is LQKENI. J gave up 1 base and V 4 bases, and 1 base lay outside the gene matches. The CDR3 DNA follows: TGTGCCAGCTCACTGGACAGGAGCAATCAGCCCCAGCATTTT. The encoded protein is CASSLDRSNQPQHF.

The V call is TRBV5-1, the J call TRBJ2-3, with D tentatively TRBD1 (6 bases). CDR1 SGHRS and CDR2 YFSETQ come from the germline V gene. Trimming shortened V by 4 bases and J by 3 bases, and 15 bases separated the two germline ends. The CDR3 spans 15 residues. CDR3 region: CASSDGQISTDTQYF. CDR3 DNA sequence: TGCGCCAGCAGCGACGGACAGATCTCGACAGATACGCAGTATTTT. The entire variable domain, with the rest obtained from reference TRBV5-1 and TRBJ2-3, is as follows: KAGVTQTPRYLIKTRGQQVTLSCSPISGHRSVSWYQQTPGQGLQFLFEYFSETQRNKGNFPGRFSGRQFSNSRSEMNVSTLELGDSALYLCASSDGQISTDTQYFGPGTRLTVL.

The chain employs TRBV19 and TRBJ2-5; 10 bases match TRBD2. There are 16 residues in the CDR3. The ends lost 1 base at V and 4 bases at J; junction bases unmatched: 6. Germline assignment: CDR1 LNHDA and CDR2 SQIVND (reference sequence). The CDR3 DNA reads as TGTGCCAGTAGTATAGGCCTACTAGCGGGGAGAGAGACCCAGTACTTC. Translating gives CASSIGLLAGRETQYF.

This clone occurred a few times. The CDR3 DNA follows: TGTGCCAGCAGCTTAGCCGGGGACAATGAGCAGTTCTTC. Amino acid sequence: CASSLAGDNEQFF. The V gene is TRBV7-3, the J gene TRBJ2-1; perhaps TRBD2 as D (5 bases). CDR1 and CDR2 from the germline V gene are SGHTA and FQGTGA. V was trimmed by 2 bases and J by 5 bases, leaving 7 bases between them. The CDR3 totals 13 residues.

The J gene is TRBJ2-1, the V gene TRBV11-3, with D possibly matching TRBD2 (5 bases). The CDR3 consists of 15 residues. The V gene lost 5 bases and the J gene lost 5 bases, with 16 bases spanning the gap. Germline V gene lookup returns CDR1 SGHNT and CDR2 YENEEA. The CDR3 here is CASSPYRADDNEQFF. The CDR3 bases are TGTGCCAGCAGCCCTTATCGAGCGGACGACAATGAGCAGTTCTTC.

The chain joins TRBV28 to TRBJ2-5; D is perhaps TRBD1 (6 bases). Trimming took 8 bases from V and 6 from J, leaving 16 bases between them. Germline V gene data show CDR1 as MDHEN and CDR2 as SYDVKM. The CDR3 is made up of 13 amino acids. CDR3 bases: TGTGCCAGCTATGGCTGGGACACCCAGACCCAGTACTTC. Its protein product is CASYGWDTQTQYF.

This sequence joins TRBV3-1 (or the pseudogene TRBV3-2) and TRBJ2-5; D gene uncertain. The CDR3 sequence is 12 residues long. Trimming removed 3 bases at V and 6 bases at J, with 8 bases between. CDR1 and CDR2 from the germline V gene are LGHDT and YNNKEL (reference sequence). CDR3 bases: TGTGCCAGCAGCCAGAACTTGAAGACCCAGTACTTC. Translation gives CASSQNLKTQYF.